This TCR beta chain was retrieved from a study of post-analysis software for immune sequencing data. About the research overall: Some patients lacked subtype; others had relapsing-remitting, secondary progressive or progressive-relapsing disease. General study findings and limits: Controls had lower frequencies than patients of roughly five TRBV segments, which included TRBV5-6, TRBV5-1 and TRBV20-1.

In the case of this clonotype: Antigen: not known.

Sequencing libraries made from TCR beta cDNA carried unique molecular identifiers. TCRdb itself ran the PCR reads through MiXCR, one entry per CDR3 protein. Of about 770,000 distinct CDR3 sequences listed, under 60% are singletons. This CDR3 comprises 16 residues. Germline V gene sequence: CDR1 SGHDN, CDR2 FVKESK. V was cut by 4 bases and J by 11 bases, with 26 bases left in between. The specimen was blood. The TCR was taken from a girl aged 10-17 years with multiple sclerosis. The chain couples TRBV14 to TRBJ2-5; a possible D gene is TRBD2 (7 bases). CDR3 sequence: CASSPVRGADSAAQYF. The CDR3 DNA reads TGTGCCAGCAGCCCTGTTCGGGGGGCAGACAGCGCTGCGCAGTACTTC.